This record looks at one T cell receptor beta chain sequence and its context. The clone's antigen remains unknown. The record has no base qualities; no much larger clone is one base away. These data are taken from a study of blood T cells in healthy people across ages (dated by TCRdb to between 2015 and 2016). In the study overall: In model experiments, template switching captured roughly one uniquely barcoded TCR beta cDNA molecule for every two T cells. To track age-related changes in TCR beta repertoire diversity, the study relied on deep sequencing normalized with unique cDNA molecular identifiers. The donors were divided into four age groups: young (average approximately 16 years), middle-aged (around 41), aged (approximately 62) and long-lived (about 79). Donors of different ages were randomly distributed across sequencing lanes to avoid experimental bias. For two donors (one aged 18 to 30 and one aged 80 or older), the study analyzed two additional independent replicas of 1 million unique cDNA reads from the same blood draw. The paper's findings and limits, for the study overall: Donor CMV infection status was unknown, potentially confounding age-related changes in expanded clonotypes. As age increased, observed TCR beta diversity per million T cells dropped in a roughly linear way, and a significant reduction was already evident by age 40. Conclusive comparison of naive and antigen-experienced compartments was prevented by the profiling of bulk unsorted PBMCs. Observed TCR beta diversity correlated strongly with the percentage of naive T cells measured by flow cytometry. Compared with the aged group, the long-lived group had more naive CD4+ T cells, fewer expanded clones and increased TCR diversity, a pattern suggesting age selection. Estimates of total diversity based on one million sequenced T cells were considered lower bounds and underestimates.

The roughly 37 donors, aged roughly 6 to 95 years, were systemically healthy Caucasian individuals from Russia. Approximately 9.7 milliliters of peripheral blood were drawn from each donor into EDTA-treated Vacutainer tubes. PBMCs were isolated by Ficoll-Paque density-gradient centrifugation, with at least 6 million obtained per sample. Trizol reagent was used to extract total RNA from the PBMCs, yielding at least 6 micrograms per sample. Naive CD45RAhigh/CD27high T cell percentages were measured by flow cytometry on a PBMC aliquot from every donor. The library came from 5' RACE. Sequencing relied on an Illumina HiSeq 2500. A second about 7 to 11 cycle PCR used a sample-barcoded 5' primer and a J-beta primer mix. A template-switch 5' adaptor carrying 12 random nucleotides introduced a unique molecular identifier onto each TCR beta cDNA molecule. Each sample yielded at least 2.5 million CDR3-containing paired-end reads. The Mint cDNA synthesis kit, primed by a TRBC-specific oligonucleotide, was used to synthesize first-strand cDNA from all RNA. All cDNA was treated with uracil-DNA glycosylase and then went through a first 18-cycle PCR with the universal primers M1SS and BC2_uni_R. Per the original workflow: Each sample was normalized by randomly selecting 1 million high-quality reads, each carrying a distinct molecular identifier. Reads sharing molecular identifiers were discarded rather than binned into consensus sequences. MiTCR, run with a Q25 quality threshold and the strictest error-elimination algorithm, handled CDR3 identification, clonotype clustering and error correction. Lower-bound total TCR beta diversity was estimated with a nonparametric unseen species model using Euler transformation. TCRdb trimmed the raw reads at Q25, called clones with MiXCR and kept productive beta chains. Merged by CDR3 protein, the rows form single entries marked with the most common genes and DNA. These V and J calls rely on TCRdb rather than the paper's analysis. For this sample there are over a million distinct CDR3 sequences; 40% to 55% appear just once. Of the sample, approximately 17% is held by the ten largest clones.

Including the terminal cysteine and phenylalanine, the CDR3 comprises 14 residues. The entry retains the CDR3 DNA only, 42 bases that are in frame from base 1. Clipping removes 4 bases from V and 9 bases from J, with 7 as the unmatched junction base count. The germline V gene yields SGDLS for CDR1 and YYNGEE for CDR2. The sequence was obtained from an older woman in good health. Rearrangement joined TRBV9 to TRBJ2-1; 10 bases in between match TRBD2. Sequences were obtained from blood. The CDR3 amino acid sequence is: CASSRLAGDIEQFF. In nucleotide form, the sequence is TGTGCCAGCAGCCGGCTAGCGGGAGACATTGAGCAGTTCTTC.